Listed below are T cell receptor beta chains from one sample, sequenced in a study of T-cell memory formation after mild COVID-19. A single record per CDR3 protein comes from TCRdb applying MiXCR to the 5' RACE reads. This sample carries about 400,000 distinct CDR3 sequences, around 17% of them seen once, and the ten largest clones take roughly 21%. The sample comprised PBMCs or a T cell subset sorted from them (not recorded which). All receptors come from a man aged 18 to 29 who had mild COVID-19 (a few samples of this study predate the infection). Cell type and time point are not known. Each CDR3 is given with its conserved first and last residue. D genes are given only for firm matches. Clone size is shown for a subset of rows, as once, few, many or a class of expanded clone.

CDR3 length: 15; J gene: TRBJ2-2; V gene: TRBV10-3; D gene: NA; clone size: few; CDR3 protein: CAIREGTANTGELFF; CDR3 DNA: TGTGCCATCAGGGAGGGGACAGCCAACACCGGGGAGCTGTTTTTT
CDR3 length: 14; J gene: TRBJ2-7; V gene: TRBV12-3/TRBV12-4; D gene: NA; clone size: many; CDR3 protein: CASNFKGSSYEQYF; CDR3 DNA: TGTGCCAGCAATTTTAAGGGGAGCTCCTACGAGCAGTACTTC
CDR3 length: 12; J gene: TRBJ2-6; V gene: TRBV5-1; D gene: NA; clone size: NA; CDR3 protein: CASSGGVNVLTF; CDR3 DNA: TGCGCCAGCAGCGGAGGGGTCAACGTCCTGACTTTC
CDR3 length: 13; J gene: TRBJ1-1; V gene: TRBV2; D gene: TRBD1; clone size: NA; CDR3 protein: CALSKGANTEAFF; CDR3 DNA: TGTGCCCTATCTAAGGGGGCGAACACTGAAGCTTTCTTT
CDR3 length: 16; J gene: TRBJ2-3; V gene: TRBV5-1; D gene: TRBD2; clone size: NA; CDR3 protein: CASSSRTSGGANTQYF; CDR3 DNA: TGCGCCAGCAGCTCTAGGACTAGCGGGGGGGCGAATACGCAGTATTTT
CDR3 length: 13; J gene: TRBJ1-2; V gene: TRBV27; D gene: NA; clone size: many; CDR3 protein: CASSSVRDYGYTF; CDR3 DNA: TGTGCCAGCAGTTCGGTCAGGGACTATGGCTACACCTTC
CDR3 length: 14; J gene: TRBJ2-2; V gene: TRBV27; D gene: NA; clone size: many; CDR3 protein: CASSGYGGTGELFF; CDR3 DNA: TGTGCCAGCAGTGGATACGGGGGCACCGGGGAGCTGTTTTTT
CDR3 length: 13; J gene: TRBJ1-6; V gene: TRBV20-1; D gene: TRBD1; clone size: NA; CDR3 protein: CSARGQGRSPLHF; CDR3 DNA: TGCAGTGCTAGAGGACAGGGGAGGTCACCCCTCCACTTT
CDR3 length: 15; J gene: TRBJ2-3; V gene: TRBV5-1; D gene: NA; clone size: NA; CDR3 protein: CASSSLIAGTDTQYF; CDR3 DNA: TGCGCCAGCAGTTCCCTAATCGCGGGCACAGATACGCAGTATTTT
CDR3 length: 15; J gene: TRBJ1-1; V gene: TRBV7-9; D gene: TRBD1; clone size: NA; CDR3 protein: CASSRLQGMNTEAFF; CDR3 DNA: TGTGCCAGCAGCCGGCTACAGGGGATGAACACTGAAGCTTTCTTT
CDR3 length: 14; J gene: TRBJ1-2; V gene: TRBV4-2; D gene: NA; clone size: many; CDR3 protein: CASSQEGGGYGYTF; CDR3 DNA: TGTGCCAGCAGCCAAGAGGGGGGCGGCTATGGCTACACCTTC
CDR3 length: 14; J gene: TRBJ1-2; V gene: TRBV7-2; D gene: NA; clone size: few; CDR3 protein: CASSLPRGEAGYTF; CDR3 DNA: TGTGCCAGCAGCCTCCCCAGGGGTGAGGCAGGCTACACCTTC
CDR3 length: 11; J gene: TRBJ1-2; V gene: TRBV20-1; D gene: NA; clone size: few; CDR3 protein: CSAPTFDGYTF; CDR3 DNA: TGCAGTGCTCCAACCTTCGATGGCTACACCTTC
CDR3 length: 14; J gene: TRBJ1-2; V gene: TRBV5-5; D gene: TRBD1; clone size: NA; CDR3 protein: CASSLTQGALGYTF; CDR3 DNA: TGTGCCAGCAGCTTGACCCAGGGGGCTTTAGGCTACACCTTC
CDR3 length: 14; J gene: TRBJ2-3; V gene: TRBV7-2; D gene: NA; clone size: NA; CDR3 protein: CASSLPTARDTQYF; CDR3 DNA: TGTGCCAGCAGTCTCCCGACAGCGCGAGATACGCAGTATTTT
CDR3 length: 20; J gene: TRBJ1-2; V gene: TRBV6-6; D gene: NA; clone size: NA; CDR3 protein: CASTQSGSMVRGLPNYGYTF; CDR3 DNA: TGTGCCAGCACCCAGAGTGGGTCAATGGTCCGGGGCCTACCTAACTATGGCTACACCTTC